The 29 T cell receptor beta chains reported below all come from one sample, sequenced in a study of T cell repertoires in cytomegalovirus infection. Their cognate antigens are unknown. One entry per CDR3 protein, called by TCRdb with MiXCR from the reads. This table has hundreds of thousands of distinct CDR3 sequences, around 30% appearing once. Here the sequenced sample was cultured CD8+ T cells from PBMCs, taken from culture after CMV antigen stimulation. The receptor set was obtained from a human donor in good health (CMV status not recorded). Some clones in this sample may be carry-over from other donors' samples.

The table lists this clonotype with many counts. V and J are TRBV6-1 and TRBJ2-2; D unresolved. The V end lost 10 bases, the J end lost 9 bases, and 15 bases lay between the germline ends. Germline CDR1 is MNHNS and CDR2 is SASEGT. The CDR3 length is 12 residues. The CDR3 loop is CATTSTRRELFF. CDR3 DNA sequence: TGTGCCACCACCTCTACCAGGCGGGAGCTGTTTTTT.

The CDR3 sequence: CANRTTSGGFRETQYF. Here the CDR3 DNA reads TGTGCCAACAGAACGACTAGCGGGGGGTTCCGAGAGACCCAGTACTTC. The rearrangement links TRBV7-4 to TRBJ2-5; 13 nucleotides align to TRBD2. Losses at the gene ends were 10 bases for V and 4 bases for J; bases not matched to a gene: 12. Germline CDR1 reads SGHVT; CDR2 reads SQSDAQ. This CDR3 contains 16 residues.

This clonotype has more than one count but fewer than ten. The V and J genes are TRBV7-6 and TRBJ2-2, with D unresolved. CDR3 length: 16 amino acids. Germline V gene data show CDR1 as SGHVS and CDR2 as FNYEAQ. Trimming removed 0 bases at V and 5 bases at J, with 13 bases between. The chain's CDR3 is CASSLAWGKETGELFF. The CDR3 bases are TGTGCCAGCAGCTTAGCGTGGGGAAAAGAAACCGGGGAGCTGTTTTTT.

Worth noting for this clonotype: Possible read error: a much larger clone is one base away. V is TRBV7-6 and J is TRBJ1-1, with 7 bases that match TRBD1. This CDR3 is 15 amino acids long. From germline, CDR1 is SGHVS and CDR2 FNYEAQ. CDR3 DNA: TGTGTCAGCAGCCCCCGACAGGGTCTGAACACTGAAGCTTTCTTT. Its translation: CVSSPRQGLNTEAFF.

This clonotype showed up just a few times. This chain uses TRBV6-1 with TRBJ2-1; 9 nucleotides align to TRBD2. CDR1 is MNHNS, CDR2 SASEGT, per germline. After removal of 7 bases from V and 0 bases from J, the junction contained 4 bases not matched to a gene. This CDR3 is built from 15 residues. The CDR3 sequence is CASTRGGGSYNEQFF. CDR3 in DNA: TGTGCCAGCACCCGCGGGGGGGGCTCCTACAATGAGCAGTTCTTC.

This clonotype was detected only a few times. This rearrangement joins TRBV6-1 to TRBJ2-1; 10 bases agree with TRBD2. Trimming removed 3 bases from V and 5 bases from J; junction bases left unmatched: 7. Germline CDR1 is MNHNS and CDR2 is SASEGT. This CDR3 contains 16 residues. CDR3 nucleotide sequence: TGTGCCAGCAGTGATAGGCTAGCGGGGGATGACAATGAGCAGTTCTTC. Encoded protein: CASSDRLAGDDNEQFF.

The V call is TRBV9, the J call TRBJ1-4, with D perhaps TRBD1 (5 bases). V gave up 3 bases and J gave up 4 bases, with 13 bases separating them. The CDR3 runs to 15 residues. The germline gives CDR1 SGDLS, CDR2 YYNGEE. The DNA of the CDR3 is TGTGCCAGCAGCGCCTCCGGGACCTATAATGAAAAACTGTTTTTT. Translating it yields CASSASGTYNEKLFF.

The sample holds many counts of this clonotype. The chain has TRBV7-6 and TRBJ2-4; no clear D gene. CDR1 and CDR2 from the germline V gene are SGHVS and FNYEAQ. This CDR3 is built from 14 residues. Trimming took off 1 base at V and 6 bases at J, with 10 bases between the two ends. The CDR3 DNA is TGTGCCAGCAGCTTAGACAGAAAGGGAAACATTCAGTACTTC. Encoded protein: CASSLDRKGNIQYF.

As to this clonotype: One base away lies a much larger clone, so this may be a sequencing read error. The rearrangement joins TRBV7-6 to TRBJ2-1; D call uncertain. CDR3 length: 12 amino acids. Germline V gene data show CDR1 as SGHVS and CDR2 as FNYEAQ. CDR3 coding DNA: TGTGCCGGCAGCTTATCGGGCAGGGAGCAGTTCTTC. Translating gives CAGSLSGREQFF.

This chain joins TRBV3-1 and TRBJ2-2; 9 nucleotides align to TRBD1. The CDR3 is made up of 15 amino acids. Losses at the gene ends were 4 bases for V and 3 bases for J; bases not matched to a gene: 3. Germline V gives CDR1 LGHDT, CDR2 YNNKEL (reference sequence). The CDR3 here is CASSRDREHTGELFF. In DNA form, the CDR3 reads TGTGCCAGCAGCCGGGACAGGGAGCACACCGGGGAGCTGTTTTTT.

CDR3 sequence: CASSIELVGPQETQYF. The DNA for the CDR3 is TGTGCCAGTAGTATCGAGCTCGTGGGACCTCAAGAGACCCAGTACTTC. J is TRBJ2-5 and V is TRBV19, with D perhaps TRBD1 or TRBD2 (5 bases each). This CDR3 is built from 16 residues. The V end lost 3 bases, the J end lost 2 bases, and 16 bases lay between the germline ends. From germline, CDR1 is LNHDA and CDR2 SQIVND (reference sequence). The full variable domain, rest sourced from reference TRBV19 and TRBJ2-5, is DGGITQSPKYLFRKEGQNVTLSCEQNLNHDAMYWYRQDPGQGLRLIYYSQIVNDFQKGDIAEGYSVSREKKESFPLTVTSAQKNPTAFYLCASSIELVGPQETQYFGPGTRLLVL.

The sample holds a few counts of this clonotype. The chain recombines TRBV3-1 with TRBJ2-1, with a weak D call TRBD2 (6 bases). Trimming stripped 5 bases from V and 0 bases from J, with 17 bases between. The CDR3 is 17 amino acids. Looked up from germline, CDR1 is LGHDT and CDR2 is YNNKEL (reference sequence). CDR3 amino acids: CASSYQGGQSSYNEQFF. The CDR3 nucleotides read TGTGCCAGCAGCTACCAGGGAGGCCAGAGCTCCTACAATGAGCAGTTCTTC.

In its sample, this clonotype was seen a few times. The gene calls are TRBV24-1 and TRBJ1-5, with D maybe TRBD1 (5 bases). The CDR3 extends over 12 amino acids. CDR1 and CDR2 from the germline V gene are KGHDR and SFDVKD. Trimming cost V 9 bases and J 5 bases, with 10 bases left between them. CDR3: CATSGGDQPQHF. The CDR3 DNA is TGTGCCACCTCGGGGGGAGATCAGCCCCAGCATTTT.

Comments on this clonotype: At one of its ends the junction is not consistent with the germline gene, which may arise from a read error. This chain joins TRBV6-5 and TRBJ2-3; D gene unclear. Germline V CDR1 and CDR2: MNHEY, SVGAGI. CDR3 length: 15 amino acids. The chain's CDR3 is CVSSYDTTSTDTQYF. The CDR3 region has the DNA TGTGTCAGCAGTTACGATACCACTAGCACAGATACGCAGTATTTT.

The chain joins TRBV19 to TRBJ1-1; D perhaps matches TRBD1 (6 bases). Germline V gene data show CDR1 as LNHDA and CDR2 as SQIVND (reference sequence). Trimming left V 8 bases short and J 1 base short, with 11 bases between. The CDR3 sequence is 13 residues long. The CDR3 coding sequence is TGTGCCAGTTGCATGGGGGCGAACACTGAAGCTTTCTTT. It codes for CASCMGANTEAFF.

The chain is built from TRBV4-1 and TRBJ2-6; 8 bases map to TRBD1. This CDR3 has 16 residues. V lost 3 bases to trimming and J lost 2 bases; unmatched junction nucleotides: 3. From germline, CDR1 is MGHRA and CDR2 YSYEKL. For the CDR3, the DNA is TGCGCCAGCAGCCACGCGACAGGGGCTGGGGCCAACGTCCTGACTTTC. Translated, it gives CASSHATGAGANVLTF.

In nucleotides, the CDR3 is TGCGCCAGCAGCCGAATCACAGGGGGCGGTGAGCAGTTCTTC. Its translation: CASSRITGGGEQFF. The rearrangement joins TRBV4-1 to TRBJ2-1; TRBD1 agrees at 9 bases. The germline CDR1 and CDR2 sequences are MGHRA and YSYEKL. Losses at the gene ends were 4 bases for V and 9 bases for J; bases not matched to a gene: 7. This CDR3 region has 14 residues.

This clonotype was seen ten or more times. The J gene is TRBJ1-4, the V gene TRBV7-6, with 9 positions matching TRBD1. V lost 5 bases, J lost 5 bases, and 3 bases stayed unmatched. Germline V lookup: CDR1 SGHVS, CDR2 FNYEAQ. The CDR3 contains 14 residues. In DNA form, the CDR3 reads TGTGCCAGCAGCCCCGGACAGGGGAATGAAAAACTGTTTTTT. It is translated as CASSPGQGNEKLFF. Variable domain in full (rest from reference TRBV7-6 and TRBJ1-4): GAGVSQSPRYKVTKRGQDVALRCDPISGHVSLYWYRQALGQGPEFLTYFNYEAQQDKSGLPNDRFSAERPEGSISTLTIQRTEQRDSAMYRCASSPGQGNEKLFFGSGTQLSVL.

This chain uses TRBV19 with TRBJ2-3, with 9 bases lining up with TRBD2. Germline V gene sequence: CDR1 LNHDA, CDR2 SQIVND (reference sequence). The V gene end was trimmed by 7 bases and the J gene end by 6 bases; junction bases not matched to a gene: 11. The CDR3 totals 15 residues. CDR3 DNA sequence: TGTGCCAGTATGGAGATAGCGGGGGTTCGGGATACGCAGTATTTT. This codes for CASMEIAGVRDTQYF.

This clonotype was seen a single time. This chain connects TRBV6-2 or TRBV6-3 to TRBJ1-5; D unclear. The germline gives CDR1 MNHEY, CDR2 SVGEGT. This CDR3 region has 14 residues. Trimming shortened V by 5 bases and J by 3 bases, and 11 bases separated the two germline ends. The CDR3 sequence: CASSDGPINQPQHF. The CDR3 bases are TGTGCCAGCAGTGACGGTCCGATCAATCAGCCCCAGCATTTT.

The chain employs TRBV19 and TRBJ1-1; D not certain. V was shortened by 3 bases and J by 7 bases, with 12 bases between the two germline ends. This CDR3 has 13 amino acids. CDR1 and CDR2 from the germline V gene are LNHDA and SQIVND (reference sequence). The CDR3 DNA sequence: TGTGCCAGTAGTATGTTTGGGTTTAATGAAGCTTTCTTT. It encodes CASSMFGFNEAFF.

This clonotype was picked up a small number of times. This chain joins TRBV27 and TRBJ2-5, with D uncertain. The CDR3 runs 12 residues. Germline V lookup: CDR1 MNHEY, CDR2 SMNVEV (reference sequence). V was clipped by 6 bases and J by 5 bases, with 10 bases between them. CDR3 nucleotides: TGTGCCAGCAGATCTAACTGGGAGACCCAGTACTTC. Translating it yields CASRSNWETQYF.

This chain uses TRBV11-2 with TRBJ2-2, with a possible D match to TRBD2 (6 bases). The germline V and J ends were trimmed by 5 bases and 2 bases, with 15 bases remaining between them. Germline CDR1 reads SGHAT; CDR2 reads FQNNGV. The CDR3 is made up of 16 amino acids. DNA of the CDR3: TGTGCCAGCAGCCTCCGAAGCGGGTCAAACACCGGGGAGCTGTTTTTT. Translating gives CASSLRSGSNTGELFF.

This clonotype has more than one count but fewer than ten. The gene calls are TRBV5-5 and TRBJ1-5; no reliable D call. The CDR3 has 14 amino acids. V was clipped by 0 bases and J by 2 bases, with 6 bases between them. The germline V gene has CDR1 SGHKS and CDR2 YYEKEE (reference sequence). CDR3 loop: CASSLVSGNQPQHF. DNA of the CDR3: TGTGCCAGCAGCTTGGTCAGCGGCAATCAGCCCCAGCATTTT.

The gene calls are TRBV19 and TRBJ1-5, with D perhaps TRBD1 (6 bases). Trimming removed 4 bases from V and 9 bases from J, with 16 bases in between. CDR1 and CDR2 (germline): LNHDA, SQIVND (reference sequence). The CDR3 sequence is 14 residues long. The CDR3 here is CASSTRTAHTPQHF. The CDR3 coding sequence is TGTGCCAGTAGTACACGGACAGCGCACACGCCCCAGCATTTT.

About this clonotype: A much larger clone is a single base away; this may be a read error. V gene TRBV7-6 combines with J gene TRBJ1-5, with D perhaps TRBD1 (5 bases). Trimming took 0 bases from V and 4 from J, leaving 10 bases between them. Germline CDR1 and CDR2: SGHVS and FNYEAQ. This CDR3 is built from 15 residues. CDR3 region: CASSLAPGPNQPQHF. In DNA, the CDR3 is TGTGCCAGCAGCTTAGCCCCGGGGCCGAATCAGCCCCAGCATTTT. The entire variable domain, with the rest obtained from reference TRBV7-6 and TRBJ1-5, is as follows: GAGVSQSPRYKVTKRGQDVALRCDPISGHVSLYWYRQALGQGPEFLTYFNYEAQQDKSGLPNDRFSAERPEGSISTLTIQRTEQRDSAMYRCASSLAPGPNQPQHFGDGTRLSIL.

Concerning this clonotype itself: This may be a read error: a much more frequent sequence differs by one nucleotide. V gene TRBV7-6 combines with J gene TRBJ2-7; 10 bases are a match to TRBD2. Germline V gene lookup returns CDR1 SGHVS and CDR2 FNYEAQ. The CDR3 is 15 amino acids. CDR3 nucleotide sequence: TGTGCCCGCAGCTTAGAAATTAGCGGGGGGTACGAGCAGTACTTC. This sequence encodes CARSLEISGGYEQYF.

This clonotype was counted only a few times. This CDR3 reads CASSYEVGHNSYEQYV. The CDR3 coding sequence is TGTGCCAGCAGTTACGAGGTGGGACACAACTCCTACGAGCAGTACGTC. The chain is built from TRBV6-2 or TRBV6-3 and TRBJ2-7; D perhaps matches TRBD1 (6 bases). The CDR3 covers 16 residues. V lost 2 bases, J lost 0 bases, and 14 bases lay in between. Germline CDR1 is MNHEY and CDR2 is SVGEGT.

The genes are TRBV28 and TRBJ1-1, with D perhaps TRBD1 (5 bases). This CDR3 is 12 amino acids long. Germline V CDR1 and CDR2: MDHEN, SYDVKM. V lost 5 bases to trimming and J lost 11 bases, with 15 bases between them. CDR3 loop: CASSINRLPAFF. CDR3 in DNA: TGTGCCAGCAGTATAAACAGGCTCCCGGCTTTCTTT.